Below are 16 T cell receptor beta chains sequenced from a single sample in a study of beta chain features in type 1 diabetes listed by TCRdb under 2018. Library generation was performed with the immunoSEQ multiplex PCR assay. The entire isolated RNA was reverse transcribed using the High Capacity cDNA Reverse Transcription Kit, and thus expressed TCRB transcripts were sequenced. TCRdb mirrors the immuneACCESS table, restricted to in-frame sequences. Some clones are absent from its copies; in checked studies, under half trace to an unresolved V gene, and the reason for the others is unknown. The table for this sample lists hundreds of thousands of clones; around 15% of them were counted only once. More than 6.5% of the sample goes to the ten largest clones. The sample comprised central memory CD4+ T cells from blood. These TCRs come from a man aged 25 to 40 in good health.

The chain employs TRBV6-5 and TRBJ1-2, with TRBD1 matching over 8 bases. The V gene's germline CDR1 is MNHEY and CDR2 SVGAGI. This CDR3 contains 14 residues. V dropped 2 bases and J dropped 7; count of bases not matched to a gene: 6. The CDR3 DNA reads as TGTGCCAGCAGTTACAGGACAGGGACGGCTGGCTACACCTTC. Residues: CASSYRTGTAGYTF.

This clone was seen a few times. The rearrangement joins TRBV18 to TRBJ2-1, with D perhaps given as TRBD1 or TRBD2 (5 bases each). The length of the CDR3 is 15 residues. Per the germline V gene, CDR1 is KGHSH and CDR2 is LQKENI. Between the trimmed V and J ends, which lost 4 bases and 6 bases, there was a span of 16 bases. The CDR3 region is CASSLSGRPVNEQFF. CDR3 nucleotide sequence: TGTGCCAGCTCACTATCGGGACGACCCGTCAATGAGCAGTTCTTC.

The chain employs TRBV4-2 and TRBJ2-3, with TRBD2 matching 15 bases. The CDR3 is made up of 18 amino acids. The junction had 7 bases not matched to a gene; V was cut back by 4 bases and J by 2 bases. Germline assignment: CDR1 LGHNA and CDR2 YNFKEQ. In nucleotides, the CDR3 is TGTGCCAGCAGCCTCGGACTAGCGGGAGGGGGGAACACAGATACGCAGTATTTT. Translation gives CASSLGLAGGGNTDTQYF.

The sample holds many counts of this clone. V and J are TRBV28 and TRBJ2-3; D perhaps matches TRBD2 (5 bases). V gave up 6 bases and J gave up 6 bases, with 13 bases separating them. This CDR3 is built from 13 residues. The germline gives CDR1 MDHEN, CDR2 SYDVKM. For the CDR3, the DNA is TGTGCCAGCAGCTCTAGCTTCGCCGATACGCAGTATTTT. Translation: CASSSSFADTQYF.

The rearrangement joins TRBV7-8 to TRBJ2-2, with 8 bases matching TRBD1. The CDR3 totals 16 residues. J was trimmed by 6 bases and V by 0 bases; bases with no gene match: 6. Germline V CDR1 and CDR2: SGHVS, FQNEAQ. CDR3 DNA: TGTGCCAGCAGCTTAGCCAGGGGGCGCGAGGCCGGGGAGCTGTTTTTT. It is translated as CASSLARGREAGELFF. Filled out from reference TRBV7-8 and TRBJ2-2, the complete variable domain reads GAGVSQSPRYKVAKRGQDVALRCDPISGHVSLFWYQQALGQGPEFLTYFQNEAQLDKSGLPSDRFFAERPEGSVSTLKIQRTQQEDSAVYLCASSLARGREAGELFFGEGSRLTVL.

The V call is TRBV5-4, the J call TRBJ2-5; D is undetermined. CDR1 and CDR2 (germline): SGHNT, YYREEE (reference sequence). CDR3 size: 15 residues. V lost 4 bases to trimming and J lost 0 bases, with 13 bases between them. CDR3 sequence: CASSQEGSYQETQYF. CDR3 DNA sequence: TGTGCCAGCAGCCAAGAAGGGTCTTACCAAGAGACCCAGTACTTC.

This clone turned up a few times. The chain employs TRBV9 and TRBJ2-1, with 8 positions matching TRBD1. The ends lost 0 bases at V and 3 bases at J; junction bases unmatched: 2. The CDR3 totals 15 residues. Germline assignment: CDR1 SGDLS and CDR2 YYNGEE. CDR3 residues: CASSVAGQGYNEQFF. The DNA for the CDR3 is TGTGCCAGCAGCGTAGCTGGACAGGGCTACAATGAGCAGTTCTTC.

V and J are TRBV19 and TRBJ2-5, with TRBD1 as a possible D gene (6 bases). With the DNA end fitting TRBJ2-7 better, the J assignment may be wrong. CDR3 length equals 14 residues. Germline CDR1 is LNHDA and CDR2 is SQIVND (reference sequence). The CDR3 is CASSFGQTNYEQYF. Written as DNA, the CDR3 is TGTGCCAGTAGTTTTGGACAGACTAACTACGAGCAGTACTTC.

This clone was observed a single time. The chain joins TRBV11-3 to TRBJ1-5; D is ambiguous. The CDR3 loop spans 10 amino acids. CDR1 and CDR2 (germline): SGHNT, YENEEA. Deletions cut 5 bases from V and 7 bases from J, with 3 bases between. The CDR3 DNA reads TGTGCCAGCAGCCCCCAGCCCCAGCATTTT. Its protein is CASSPQPQHF.

In this sample, this clone turned up a few times. V usage is TRBV28 and J usage is TRBJ1-4; 8 positions match TRBD1. CDR3 length: 15 amino acids. Germline V gene lookup returns CDR1 MDHEN and CDR2 SYDVKM. Trimming took 2 bases from V and 5 from J; bases not matched to a gene: 4. The DNA for the CDR3 is TGTGCCAGCAGTTTACCAACAGGGGGAAATGAAAAACTGTTTTTT. Its protein is CASSLPTGGNEKLFF. Looking up the rest from reference TRBV28 and TRBJ1-4 gives the full variable domain: DVKVTQSSRYLVKRTGEKVFLECVQDMDHENMFWYRQDPGLGLRLIYFSYDVKMKEKGDIPEGYSVSREKKERFSLILESASTNQTSMYLCASSLPTGGNEKLFFGSGTQLSVL.

The genes are TRBV7-8 and TRBJ1-2; D unresolved. V lost 7 bases and J 4 bases, leaving 10 bases between the germline ends. Germline V gene data show CDR1 as SGHVS and CDR2 as FQNEAQ. The CDR3 has 12 amino acids. The CDR3 here is CASTSPSYGYTF. The CDR3 DNA reads as TGTGCCAGCACCTCCCCATCCTATGGCTACACCTTC. The variable domain in full, with the rest retrieved from reference TRBV7-8 and TRBJ1-2, is GAGVSQSPRYKVAKRGQDVALRCDPISGHVSLFWYQQALGQGPEFLTYFQNEAQLDKSGLPSDRFFAERPEGSVSTLKIQRTQQEDSAVYLCASTSPSYGYTFGSGTRLTVV.

The chain couples TRBV7-3 to TRBJ2-3; D unresolved. The germline V gene has CDR1 SGHTA and CDR2 FQGTGA. Trimming removed 2 bases from V and 2 bases from J, with 5 bases in between. The CDR3 is made up of 13 amino acids. The CDR3 DNA reads as TGTGCCAGCAGCTTAGCGGTCACAGATACGCAGTATTTT. Translating gives CASSLAVTDTQYF.

This clone turned up a few times. CDR3 amino acids: CAWSKEVTLSNQPQHF. The CDR3 DNA is TGTGCCTGGAGTAAAGAGGTGACTCTTAGCAATCAGCCCCAGCATTTT. V and J are TRBV30 and TRBJ1-5, with unresolved D. The V and J ends lost 2 bases and 0 bases respectively, with 14 bases between them. The CDR3 has 16 residues. Per the germline V gene, CDR1 is GTSNPN and CDR2 is SVGIG (reference sequence).

This clone was seen only a few times. The J gene is TRBJ1-2, the V gene TRBV19; maybe TRBD1 (6 bases). V lost 6 bases to trimming and J lost 7 bases, with 21 bases between them. This CDR3 is 15 amino acids long. Per the germline V gene, CDR1 is LNHDA and CDR2 is SQIVND (reference sequence). CDR3: CASRPTGTSSIGYTF. The CDR3 coding sequence is TGTGCCAGTAGGCCTACCGGGACATCAAGTATTGGCTACACCTTC.

The chain recombines TRBV19 with TRBJ2-7; D may match TRBD1 or TRBD2 (6 bases each). Germline lookup yields CDR1 LNHDA and CDR2 SQIVND (reference sequence). This CDR3 region has 13 residues. V lost 5 bases, J lost 7 bases, and 15 bases lay in between. CDR3 region: CASSANKGGEQYV. In nucleotides, the CDR3 is TGTGCCAGTAGTGCCAACAAGGGGGGAGAGCAGTACGTC.

The chain couples TRBV6-1 to TRBJ1-1, with D perhaps matching TRBD1 (6 bases). The germline gives CDR1 MNHNS, CDR2 SASEGT. The CDR3 spans 14 residues. The V gene lost 5 bases and the J gene lost 8 bases, with 18 bases spanning the gap. For the CDR3, the DNA is TGTGCCAGCAGTCCAGGCCCCGGGGGCCGCGAAGCTTTCTTT. This codes for CASSPGPGGREAFF.